The TCR beta chain described here comes from a study of cytomegalovirus exposure and HLA in healthy donors (dated by TCRdb to 2015 to 2018). In the study overall: An earlier analysis of some 550 of the donors reported 250 to 300 Gb of sequence data and 117 million unique TCR beta sequences from 150 million to 200 million T cells. An early release covering roughly 600 HLA-typed donors comprised 250 to 350 gigabases of sequencing data and tens of millions of unique TCR sequences. Among the roughly 390 genotyped donors, about 85% belonged to the genetic ancestry cluster associated with self-reported Caucasian donors. The study aimed to test whether signatures of past pathogen exposure could be identified by cataloging public T cell receptors. The T cell repertoires of 550 to 850 subjects were profiled by immunosequencing and related to cytomegalovirus serostatus. Along with the approximately 700-subject first cohort, a separate validation cohort of more than 90 different subjects was used. High-throughput TCR immunosequencing, statistical association of individual TCRs with disease status, and machine learning were combined to predict cytomegalovirus infection status. In a later analysis, previously published TCR beta repertoires from 550 to 700 donors were re-analyzed and high-resolution HLA genotyping was added so that TCR occurrence patterns could be studied. The later analysis used no new phenotypic data to find candidate immune exposures, relying instead on TCR beta sequences and their occurrence across donors. In an earlier analysis of 587 of the donors, high-throughput TCR beta sequencing was used to judge whether each TCR beta V gene segment behaved as functional or pseudogenic. Donor age, sex, ethnicity and CMV serostatus were compiled together with the repertoire data. Genome-wide SNP genotypes for about three fifths of the roughly 670 donors were used in a later genetic analysis, which treated that subset as a discovery cohort. Every discovery cohort repertoire had been produced on one sequencing platform. Class I and class II HLA loci were covered by the typing at four-digit resolution. Typing coverage differed by locus: A, B, C, DRB1 and DQB1 were typed in about 620-640 donors, DQA1 in 500 to 550, DPA1 in 600 to 610, and DPB1 in 450 to 490. About five DR-DQ haplotypes were handled as single units for association and clustering, since linkage in the cohort was strong. On average, around 240,000 unique TCR beta nucleotide sequences were sequenced per donor among fewer than 500 genotyped donors of the cohort, with roughly 18% of those sequences being non-productive. Points the paper makes about the study in general: A further reported finding was that TCR beta sequences accurately predicted the HLA-A and HLA-B alleles for most subjects in the first cohort. In vitro tests confirmed that three of the cytomegalovirus-associated TCR beta chains recognize cytomegalovirus antigens. Because counts were too low, about 17 rarely observed V segments, including chromosome 9 orphons, were excluded from the earlier analysis of around 640 of the donors. In both the original and validation cohorts, the classifier was reported to diagnose cytomegalovirus status with high specificity and sensitivity. According to a later analysis, parvovirus B19, influenza, CMV and Epstein-Barr virus appeared linked to several top co-occurrence clusters. When HLA alleles, especially DR and DQ, strongly co-occurred, TCR associations were difficult to assign to individual alleles. Most TCR sequences were seen in very few donors, while some public TCRs were found in many individuals. A later analysis found that TCR association rates varied across HLA loci, with DRB1 alleles showing the most associated TCRs and HLA-C alleles the fewest. Broadly in line with IMGT annotations, most TCR beta V segments showed up in productive rearrangements about 87% or about 30% of the time in an earlier analysis of 450 to 600 of the donors. Compared with equally common non-associated chains, HLA-associated TCR beta chains in a later analysis were more clonally expanded and had lower generation probabilities. In the study, 164 TCR beta chains were listed as associated with cytomegalovirus. Immune exposure information for the cohort was limited to CMV serostatus. HLA typing was unavailable for some donors at each locus, so association tests used only the typed subset. According to a later genetic analysis, donors in an Asian-associated ancestry cluster had fewer N-insertions in productive TCRs than the roughly 700-donor mean. A later analysis associated about 16,000 TCR beta sequences with specific HLA alleles at a false discovery rate of 0.05. It was suggested by the authors that the approach could potentially be generalized to other disease states and immunological phenotypes. The cohort was sequenced for TCR beta chains only, and without alpha or paired-chain data the features that could be detected were limited. According to a later analysis, most CMV-associated TCR beta chains appeared to be HLA-restricted, and the HLA associations seemed to be driven largely by CMV exposure. A group of highly shared sequence variants was considered likely to be a technical artifact of the sequencing pipeline. Sequencing depth was assumed to be roughly uniform across donors in the presence/absence analyses, though that assumption may not hold. Correlated functional status among segregating V segments might be attributable to linkage disequilibrium, but an unknown experimental factor could not be ruled out. In a later genetic analysis, a missense DCLRE1C variant was associated with V-gene and J-gene trimming of TCR beta chains, and the association was replicated in an independent cohort.

This clone was seen just once. There is no known antigen for this receptor. No qualities accompany the bases; no much larger clone lies one base away. The cohort was made up of 500 to 800 healthy bone marrow donors. Cohort members were all nominally healthy when sampled, although unrecorded immune exposures were likely present. The donor was CMV seropositive and belonged to the group of 250 to 300 seropositive cohort members. Each donor provided a peripheral blood sample, and peripheral blood mononuclear cells were used for TCR beta sequencing. Genomic DNA was extracted from the blood cell samples with the Qiagen DNeasy Blood Extraction Kit. Libraries came from the immunoSEQ multiplex PCR assay. A mixture of 60 forward primers for TCR Vbeta segments and 13 reverse primers for TCR Jbeta segments was used in the multiplex PCR. The CDR3 region of rearranged TCR beta genes was amplified from genomic DNA by a multiplex PCR assay. Amplified TCR beta libraries were sequenced as 87-base-pair reads on the Illumina HiSeq System. The original pipeline was this. A later analysis tallied 75 million to 95 million unique TCR beta chains across the 660 or so repertoires, and about 10 million of those chains were shared by two or more donors. Raw reads were error-corrected and collapsed into unique sequences with a nearest-neighbor algorithm that merged closely related sequences to remove PCR and sequencing errors. To assign V, D and J gene segments, CDR3 sequences were aligned to IMGT reference sequences. For a sequence to be retained, at least a six-nucleotide match to both a V gene segment and a J gene segment was required. Rearrangements were classified as productive when the CDR3 lacked stop codons and remained in frame with V and J, and all other rearrangements were classified as non-productive. CDR3 was defined by IMGT convention, running from the second conserved V-encoded cysteine to the conserved J-encoded phenylalanine. The earlier analysis of some 550 of the donors excluded any sequence lacking an unambiguous match to a single V gene segment. An earlier analysis of some 610 of the donors called V segments functional above 56.7% productive rearrangements and segregating when the between-donor standard deviation exceeded 5%. A statistical classification framework was built for diagnosing cytomegalovirus status from the catalog of TCR beta chain sequences. In a later analysis, TCR nucleotide sequences were compared against IMGT/GENE-DB human TR gene sequences so that V and J genes could be assigned. The TCRdist pipeline was used in a later analysis to assign CDR3 sequences and most-parsimonious VDJ recombination scenarios. In a later analysis, each TCR beta chain was defined by its CDR3 amino acid sequence together with its V-gene family, and reads without a unique V-gene family were excluded. A later analysis removed roughly 590 highly shared, low-generation-probability nucleotide sequences to deal with suspected cross-contamination and a sequencing artifact. In a later analysis, a clonal expansion index for each public chain was calculated from normalized within-repertoire ranks of inferred template counts. A later analysis computed generation probabilities with a VDJ recombination model fitted to out-of-frame rearrangements, and checked the results against IGoR. In a later analysis, TCR-TCR, TCR-HLA and TCR-CMV co-occurrence was scored with hypergeometric tests, and a repertoire-size bias correction was applied to TCR pairs. A later analysis estimated false discovery rates by permuting HLA or CMV assignments 20 times. In a later analysis, co-occurring TCRs were grouped using DBSCAN, with TCRdist sequence similarity added in when clustering inside HLA-allele-positive subsets. Repertoires with fewer than 30,000 or more than 120,000 public chains were left out of co-occurrence clustering, as were about 5 repertoires with anomalous nucleotide sharing. TCRdb re-hosts the immuneACCESS table, in-frame sequences only. Its copies lack some clones; in the studies checked, an unresolved V gene accounts for under half of them, and the cause for the rest is not known. The V and J calls and clone size come from that table; D and trimming were worked out from the DNA. The sample table shows about 260,000 clones, and 84% are seen once. The ten largest clones add up to approximately 2% of the sample.

The TCR originated in a woman aged 40 to 49 in good health and CMV-seropositive. Sequencing was carried out using PBMCs.

The encoded CDR3 is CASSLTRTTDTQYF. Here is the DNA: TGTGCCAGCAGCTTAACGCGAACCACAGATACGCAGTATTTT. The chain is assembled from TRBV7-2 and TRBJ2-3; too little of a D gene remains to name it. The germline V gene specifies SGHTA as CDR1 and FQGNSA as CDR2. The CDR3 runs 14 amino acids, cysteine and phenylalanine included. The CDR3 DNA has 42 bases and is translated from base 1. V is clipped by 2 bases and J by 2 bases, and the sequence between their germline boundaries is 8 bases long.